The clone carrying this TCR beta chain showed up many times. The antigen is unknown. This entry belongs to a study of T cells in Graves' hyperthyroidism and ophthalmopathy. Study results and caveats: Most expanded thyroid clonotypes above 0.001 recurred in blood.

CDR1 and CDR2 (germline): SGHRS, YFSETQ. The CDR3 length is 14 residues. V lost 5 bases and J 4 bases, leaving 13 bases between the germline ends. Amplification of TCR beta CDR3 regions was performed using RNA transcripts as template. Researchers ran a first-round RT-PCR on the TCR CDR3 using the HTBI primer set. TCRdb reprocessed the multiplex PCR reads via MiXCR and lists one record per CDR3 protein. The repertoire consists of some 250,000 distinct CDR3 sequences, with about 14% occurring once and the leading ten covering roughly 13%. Diagnosing involved the use of clinical symptoms, serum thyroxine and TRAb, thyroid ultrasound and orbital computed tomography. The PBMCs were taken from under 12 ml of fresh peripheral blood.

The origin of this receptor is a woman in her 40s with Graves' hyperthyroidism that later progressed to Graves' ophthalmopathy. The J gene is TRBJ1-3, the V gene TRBV5-1; D unclear. Sequencing input: blood. CDR3 loop: CASRPGGSGNTIYF. The CDR3 DNA is TGCGCCAGCAGACCCGGCGGATCAGGAAACACCATATATTTT.